This T cell receptor beta chain was captured by sequencing in a study of a mutant IDH1 vaccine in newly diagnosed glioma. Time point of the sample: week 11, during vaccination. Every single dose of the vaccine, 300 ug of mutant IDH1 20-mer peptide, came with topical imiquimod. This CDR3 region has 16 residues. J lost 4 bases, V lost 0 bases, and 6 bases had no gene match. CDR1 is SGHRS and CDR2 is YFSETQ in the germline V gene. On this clone itself: What it binds is not known.

The table came from immunoSEQ multiplex PCR; TCRdb's copy has only in-frame clones and leaves some out. The table shows roughly 120,000 clones, with 85% to 90% occurring only once. V and J are TRBV5-1 and TRBJ2-3; 9 bases line up with TRBD2. The sequence derives from a woman in her forties or fifties with glioma. This specimen was PBMCs, taken from a glioma patient whose treatment included an IDH1 peptide vaccine. The CDR3 DNA is TGCGCCAGCAGCTTGGGACTAGCGGAGAGTTCAGATACGCAGTATTTT. This gives the protein CASSLGLAESSDTQYF.